Listed below are T cell receptor beta chains from one sample, sequenced in a study of T cells in Graves' hyperthyroidism and ophthalmopathy. TCRdb re-analysed the multiplex PCR reads in MiXCR, keeping a single row per CDR3 protein. The sample shows fewer than 650,000 distinct CDR3 sequences, around 15% of them seen only once. The material sequenced was blood. The receptors stem from a woman aged 40 to 50 with Graves' hyperthyroidism. CDR3s include the opening cysteine and the closing phenylalanine or tryptophan. The D gene is left open where the match is weak.

d_gene: TRBD2; v_gene: TRBV12-3/TRBV12-4; CDR3aa: CASSLTSGSYEQYF
d_gene: .; v_gene: TRBV6-5; CDR3aa: CASSYRQGRDEQYF
d_gene: .; v_gene: TRBV28; CDR3aa: CATLPGGQGTVEKLFF
d_gene: TRBD2; v_gene: TRBV29-1; CDR3aa: CSVEVLADISYNEQFF
d_gene: TRBD2; v_gene: TRBV2; CDR3aa: CASSEGVAGNNEQFF
d_gene: .; v_gene: TRBV7-9; CDR3aa: CASTPTGGGNTEAFF
d_gene: .; v_gene: TRBV11-2; CDR3aa: CASSLDTGTDTQYF
d_gene: .; v_gene: TRBV28; CDR3aa: CASSLRSYSHWGLNTEAFF
d_gene: .; v_gene: TRBV30; CDR3aa: CAWSVQVNEKLFF
d_gene: .; v_gene: TRBV28; CDR3aa: CASSSAQGSYEAFF
d_gene: .; v_gene: TRBV28; CDR3aa: CASSSTPFQETQYF
d_gene: .; v_gene: TRBV20-1; CDR3aa: CSARVSVGALNTEAFF
d_gene: .; v_gene: TRBV28; CDR3aa: CASTKTSRTSPLHF
d_gene: .; v_gene: TRBV10-3; CDR3aa: CATQPFSMETQYF
d_gene: TRBD1; v_gene: TRBV20-1; CDR3aa: CSAAGTANTGELFF
d_gene: .; v_gene: TRBV27; CDR3aa: CASSLLAGDTEAFF
d_gene: .; v_gene: TRBV6-1; CDR3aa: CASSAGKSNQPQHF
d_gene: TRBD1; v_gene: TRBV7-9; CDR3aa: CASSLGQGIHEQFF
d_gene: .; v_gene: TRBV20-1; CDR3aa: CSATRGEETQYF
d_gene: TRBD1; v_gene: TRBV6-1; CDR3aa: CASSDWTGRDEQFF
d_gene: TRBD1; v_gene: TRBV28; CDR3aa: CASSYRRQGAKNIQYF
d_gene: .; v_gene: TRBV2; CDR3aa: CASSVHNSGANVLTF
d_gene: TRBD2; v_gene: TRBV4-1; CDR3aa: CASSRPLAGTYEQYF
d_gene: .; v_gene: TRBV28; CDR3aa: CASSLWLNTEAFF
d_gene: .; v_gene: TRBV19; CDR3aa: CASRGQWNTEAFF
d_gene: TRBD1; v_gene: TRBV19; CDR3aa: CASSLRTGVAYEQYF
d_gene: .; v_gene: TRBV12-3/TRBV12-4; CDR3aa: CASSSYYGQQETQYF
d_gene: TRBD1; v_gene: TRBV6-5; CDR3aa: CASQTGTGGNQPQHF
d_gene: .; v_gene: TRBV10-3; CDR3aa: CAIRGEGSNQPQHF
d_gene: TRBD1; v_gene: TRBV20-1; CDR3aa: CSARDRAGGNQPQHF
d_gene: TRBD1; v_gene: TRBV12-3/TRBV12-4; CDR3aa: CASRVTGASYEQYF
d_gene: .; v_gene: TRBV24-1; CDR3aa: CATSDGAGQRNYNEQFF
d_gene: .; v_gene: TRBV2; CDR3aa: CASSDTGTDTQYF
d_gene: .; v_gene: TRBV20-1; CDR3aa: CSARGAPVSYNEQFF
d_gene: .; v_gene: TRBV28; CDR3aa: CASSFRQGSEKLFF
d_gene: TRBD2; v_gene: TRBV28; CDR3aa: CASSFRREWDTQYF
d_gene: TRBD2; v_gene: TRBV13; CDR3aa: CASSLGTSMWNEQFF
d_gene: TRBD2; v_gene: TRBV19; CDR3aa: CASLAAFSNEQFF
d_gene: TRBD2; v_gene: TRBV30; CDR3aa: CAWSLLAGWDTDTQYF
d_gene: .; v_gene: TRBV5-1; CDR3aa: CASSYTSGFRNEQFF
d_gene: .; v_gene: TRBV19; CDR3aa: CASALSNTEAFF
d_gene: .; v_gene: TRBV2; CDR3aa: CATCRGYEQYF
d_gene: TRBD1; v_gene: TRBV5-1; CDR3aa: CASSLLRDRDEKLFF
d_gene: TRBD2; v_gene: TRBV14; CDR3aa: CASSQEAGGPGDTQYF
d_gene: .; v_gene: TRBV5-1; CDR3aa: CASSLVGTLDGEQHF
d_gene: .; v_gene: TRBV20-1; CDR3aa: CSARVSGGGRETQYF
d_gene: .; v_gene: TRBV12-3/TRBV12-4; CDR3aa: CASNDVGSGELFF
d_gene: TRBD2; v_gene: TRBV5-6; CDR3aa: CASSLGGGLATDTQYF
d_gene: TRBD2; v_gene: TRBV14; CDR3aa: CASSQAPGRLAVEQYF
d_gene: TRBD2; v_gene: TRBV11-2; CDR3aa: CASSLARAGVPLNEQFF
d_gene: TRBD2; v_gene: TRBV28; CDR3aa: CASSLTGLAGVEQYF
d_gene: .; v_gene: TRBV6-1; CDR3aa: CASSYRRENTGELFF
d_gene: .; v_gene: TRBV7-8; CDR3aa: CASSLRSGAGYEQYF
d_gene: .; v_gene: TRBV20-1; CDR3aa: CSASSPQGKVGSYEQYF
d_gene: .; v_gene: TRBV2; CDR3aa: CASSEAGGVEQYF